This paragraph covers one T cell receptor (beta chain) sequence. Its matching antigen is unknown. CDR3 length: 13 amino acids. Germline CDR1 reads LNHDA; CDR2 reads SQIVND (reference sequence). Trimming removed 7 bases at V and 3 bases at J, with 10 bases between. Generated by immunoSEQ multiplex PCR, the TCRdb table keeps only in-frame clones and is missing some. This table holds 350,000 to 400,000 clones, 70% to 90% found once. This record comes from a study of Ad26.COV2.S vaccination and SARS-CoV-2 variants. Regarding the study as a whole: Non-spike TCR breadth did not differ much between vaccine and placebo recipients.

Treatment indicated: some 20 received Ad26.COV2.S at low or high dose, single or two shots; about 5 received placebo; per-sample allocation not given. Sampling happened 63 days after the first vaccine or placebo injection. In Boston, an adult donor aged 18-55 years took part. The rearrangement joins TRBV19 to TRBJ1-3; tentative D call: TRBD1 (6 bases). The specimen comprised peripheral blood, sampled in a trial of Ad26.COV2.S vaccine versus placebo. This clonotype was sampled from a person aged 18-60 years who received the Ad26.COV2.S COVID-19 vaccine or a placebo. CDR3: CASTVQGGNTIYF. For the CDR3, the DNA is TGTGCCAGTACCGTACAGGGTGGAAACACCATATATTTT.